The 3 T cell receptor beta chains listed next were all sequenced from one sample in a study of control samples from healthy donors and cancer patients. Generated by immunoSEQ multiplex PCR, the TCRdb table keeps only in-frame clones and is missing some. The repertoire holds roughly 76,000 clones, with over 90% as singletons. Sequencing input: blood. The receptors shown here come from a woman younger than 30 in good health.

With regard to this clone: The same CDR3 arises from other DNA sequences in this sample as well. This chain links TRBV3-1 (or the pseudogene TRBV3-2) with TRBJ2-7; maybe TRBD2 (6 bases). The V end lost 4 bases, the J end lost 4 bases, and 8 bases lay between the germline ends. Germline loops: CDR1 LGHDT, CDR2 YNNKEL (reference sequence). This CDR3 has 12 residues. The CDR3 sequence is CASSRGTYEQYF. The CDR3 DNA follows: TGTGCCAGCAGCCGCGGGACTTACGAGCAGTACTTC.

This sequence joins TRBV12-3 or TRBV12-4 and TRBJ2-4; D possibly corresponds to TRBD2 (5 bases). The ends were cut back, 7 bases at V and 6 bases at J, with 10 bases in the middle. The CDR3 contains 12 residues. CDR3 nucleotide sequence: TGTGCCAGCAACAAGGGAGCAAACATTCAGTACTTC. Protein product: CASNKGANIQYF.

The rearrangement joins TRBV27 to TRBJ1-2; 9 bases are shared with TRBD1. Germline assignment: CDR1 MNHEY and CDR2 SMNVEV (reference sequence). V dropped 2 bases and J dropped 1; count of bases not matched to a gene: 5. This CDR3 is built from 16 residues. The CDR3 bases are TGTGCCAGCAGTTTAACGGGGACAGGGTATAACTATGGCTACACCTTC. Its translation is CASSLTGTGYNYGYTF.